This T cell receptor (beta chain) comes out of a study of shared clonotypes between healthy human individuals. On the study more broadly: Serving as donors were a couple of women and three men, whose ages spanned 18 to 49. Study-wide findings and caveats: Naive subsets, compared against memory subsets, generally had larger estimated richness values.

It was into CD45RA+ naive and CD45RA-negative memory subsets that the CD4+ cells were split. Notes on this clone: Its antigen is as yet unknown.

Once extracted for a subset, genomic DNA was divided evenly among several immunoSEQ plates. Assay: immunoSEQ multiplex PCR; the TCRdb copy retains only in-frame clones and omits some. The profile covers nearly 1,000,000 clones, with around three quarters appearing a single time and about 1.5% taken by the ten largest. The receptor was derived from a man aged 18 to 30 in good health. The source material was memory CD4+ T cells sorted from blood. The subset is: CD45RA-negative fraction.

The chain's CDR3 is CAIQRGAQETQYF. The DNA of the CDR3 is TGTGCCATCCAACGGGGGGCACAAGAGACCCAGTACTTC. The genes are TRBV10-3 and TRBJ2-5; D possibly corresponds to TRBD2 (7 bases). Trimming cost V 8 bases and J 2 bases, with 12 bases left between them. The germline V gene has CDR1 ENHRY and CDR2 SYGVKD. The CDR3 runs to 13 residues.